Given below is one T cell receptor beta chain in context. Its specificity is not known. The sample originates from a study of T cell responses to AZD1222 COVID-19 vaccine. Unmatched junction bases numbered 10, after V lost 4 bases and J lost 5 bases. CDR1 SGHVS and CDR2 FQNEAQ come from the germline V gene. The CDR3 totals 15 residues. Study-wide findings and caveats: Females outnumbered males among donors, who were mostly white British; clonal diversity was possibly underestimated. Repertoires in all cases were sampled only once the peak T cell response had passed. Unmutated variant regions are reportedly the target of nearly half of TCRs that are spike-specific. Spike-wide vaccine-associated CD4 TCRs dominated at 160-218 and 743-854.

TCRdb's table, derived via immunoSEQ multiplex PCR, lists solely in-frame clones and lacks some. The profile shows about 68,000 clones, about nine tenths of them singletons. The sequence was collected from an adult in good health. The V call is TRBV7-8, the J call TRBJ2-7, with 8 bases identical to TRBD2. The specimen comprised peripheral blood, sampled on day 0 of AZD1222 vaccination. The CDR3 region is CASSWGTRRGHEQYF. The CDR3 DNA sequence: TGTGCCAGCAGCTGGGGGACTAGGAGAGGCCACGAGCAGTACTTC.